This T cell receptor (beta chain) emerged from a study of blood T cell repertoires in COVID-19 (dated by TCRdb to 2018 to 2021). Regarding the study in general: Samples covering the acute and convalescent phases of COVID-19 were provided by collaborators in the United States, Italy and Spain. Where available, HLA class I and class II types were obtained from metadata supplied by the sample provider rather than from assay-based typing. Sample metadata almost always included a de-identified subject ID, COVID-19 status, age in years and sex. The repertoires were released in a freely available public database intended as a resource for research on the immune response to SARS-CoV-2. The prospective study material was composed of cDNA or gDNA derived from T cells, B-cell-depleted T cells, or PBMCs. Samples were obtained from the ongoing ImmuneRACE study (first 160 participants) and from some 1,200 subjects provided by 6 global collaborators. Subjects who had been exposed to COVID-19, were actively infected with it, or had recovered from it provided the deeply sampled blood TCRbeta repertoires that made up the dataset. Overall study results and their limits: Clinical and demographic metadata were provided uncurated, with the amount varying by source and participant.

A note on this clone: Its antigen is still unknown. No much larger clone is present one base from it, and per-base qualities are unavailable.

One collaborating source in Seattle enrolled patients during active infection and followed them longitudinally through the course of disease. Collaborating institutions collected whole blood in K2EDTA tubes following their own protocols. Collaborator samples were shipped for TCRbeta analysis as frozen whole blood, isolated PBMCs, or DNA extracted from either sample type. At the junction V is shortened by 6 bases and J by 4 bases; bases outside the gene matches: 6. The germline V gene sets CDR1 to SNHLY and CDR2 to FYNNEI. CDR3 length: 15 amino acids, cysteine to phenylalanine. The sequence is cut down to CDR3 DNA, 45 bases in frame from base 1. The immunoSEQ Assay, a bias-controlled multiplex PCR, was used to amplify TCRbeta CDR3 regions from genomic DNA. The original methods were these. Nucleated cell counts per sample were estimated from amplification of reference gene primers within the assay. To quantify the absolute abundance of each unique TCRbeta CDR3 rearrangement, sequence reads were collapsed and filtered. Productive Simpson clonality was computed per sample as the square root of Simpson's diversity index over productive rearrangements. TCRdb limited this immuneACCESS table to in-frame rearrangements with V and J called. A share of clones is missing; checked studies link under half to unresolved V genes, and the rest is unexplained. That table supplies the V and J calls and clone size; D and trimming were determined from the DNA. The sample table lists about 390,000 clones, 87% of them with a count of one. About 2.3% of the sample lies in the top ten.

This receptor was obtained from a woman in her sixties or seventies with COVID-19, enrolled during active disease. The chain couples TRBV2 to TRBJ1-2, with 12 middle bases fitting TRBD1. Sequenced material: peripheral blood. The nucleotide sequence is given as TGTGCCAGCAGGGGGACAGGGGGCGAAGGCTATGGCTACACCTTC. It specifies CASRGTGGEGYGYTF. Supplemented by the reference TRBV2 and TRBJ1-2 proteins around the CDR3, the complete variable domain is EPEVTQTPSHQVTQMGQEVILRCVPISNHLYFYWYRQILGQKVEFLVSFYNNEISEKSEIFDDQFSVERPDGSNFTLKIRSTKLEDSAMYFCASRGTGGEGYGYTFGSGTRLTVV.